This T cell receptor (beta chain) was found in a study of T cell responses to AZD1222 COVID-19 vaccine. This clone was seen a single time. The antigen is undetermined. Data came from immunoSEQ multiplex PCR; TCRdb stores just in-frame clones and leaves some out. The data show over 100,000 clones, with over 75% seen just once and around 4.6% held by the top ten. V was trimmed by 5 bases and J by 1 base, leaving 14 bases between them. The germline V gene has CDR1 SGHTA and CDR2 FQGNSA. The CDR3 extends over 15 amino acids. Whole-study results and caveats: Spike-specific TCR breadth and depth went up after people got two AZD1222 doses. Baseline seropositivity occurred in only a handful of AZD1222 recipients. It should be noted that donors were predominantly white British and more often female, and clonal diversity was possibly underestimated.

Sequencing used peripheral blood, obtained 28 days after the second AZD1222 dose. The clonotype comes from an adult who received the AZD1222 COVID-19 vaccine. V is TRBV7-2 and J is TRBJ1-1; the D gene is possibly TRBD1 (5 bases). In DNA, the CDR3 is TGTGCCAGCAGCCCGACCTGGGGGACGAACACTGAAGCTTTCTTT. It yields the protein CASSPTWGTNTEAFF. Full variable domain (missing parts from reference TRBV7-2 and TRBJ1-1): GAGVSQSPSNKVTEKGKDVELRCDPISGHTALYWYRQSLGQGLEFLIYFQGNSAPDKSGLPSDRFSAERTGGSVSTLTIQRTQQEDSAVYLCASSPTWGTNTEAFFGQGTRLTVV.